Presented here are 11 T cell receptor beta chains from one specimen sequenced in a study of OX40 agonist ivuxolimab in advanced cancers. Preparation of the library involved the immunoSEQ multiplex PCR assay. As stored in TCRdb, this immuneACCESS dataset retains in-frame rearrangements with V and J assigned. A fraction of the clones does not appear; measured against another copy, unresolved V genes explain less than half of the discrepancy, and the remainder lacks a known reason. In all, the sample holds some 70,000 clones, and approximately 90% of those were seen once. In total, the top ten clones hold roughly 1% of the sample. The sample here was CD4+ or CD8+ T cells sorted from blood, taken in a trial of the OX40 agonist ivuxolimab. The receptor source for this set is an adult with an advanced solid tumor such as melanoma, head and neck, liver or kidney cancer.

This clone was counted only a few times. The CDR3 here is CASSVQGRNTEAFF. CDR3 in DNA: TGTGCCAGCAGTGTACAGGGGAGGAACACTGAAGCTTTCTTT. The chain has TRBV2 and TRBJ1-1, with 7 bases lining up with TRBD1. The V and J ends lost 4 bases and 1 base, in that order; junction bases with no gene match: 3. This CDR3 comprises 14 residues. Germline CDR1 SNHLY, CDR2 FYNNEI.

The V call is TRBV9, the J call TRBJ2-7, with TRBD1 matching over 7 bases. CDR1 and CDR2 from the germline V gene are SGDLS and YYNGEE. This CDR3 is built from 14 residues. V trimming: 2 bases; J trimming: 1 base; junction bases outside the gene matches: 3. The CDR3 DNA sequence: TGTGCCAGCAGCGTCGACAGGGAGTCCTACGAGCAGTACTTC. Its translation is CASSVDRESYEQYF.

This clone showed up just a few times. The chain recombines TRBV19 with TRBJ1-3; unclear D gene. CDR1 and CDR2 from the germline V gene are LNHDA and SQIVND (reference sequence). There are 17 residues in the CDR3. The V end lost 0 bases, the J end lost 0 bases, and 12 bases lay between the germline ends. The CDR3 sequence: CASSIDGRRSSGNTIYF. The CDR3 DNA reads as TGTGCCAGTAGTATAGATGGACGACGGAGCTCTGGAAACACCATATATTTT.

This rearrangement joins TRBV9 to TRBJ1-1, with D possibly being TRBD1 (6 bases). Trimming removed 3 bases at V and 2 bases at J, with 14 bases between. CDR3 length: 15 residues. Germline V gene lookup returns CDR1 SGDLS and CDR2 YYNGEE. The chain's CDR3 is CASSATGQPNTEAFF. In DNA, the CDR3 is TGTGCCAGCAGCGCGACAGGACAGCCCAACACTGAAGCTTTCTTT.

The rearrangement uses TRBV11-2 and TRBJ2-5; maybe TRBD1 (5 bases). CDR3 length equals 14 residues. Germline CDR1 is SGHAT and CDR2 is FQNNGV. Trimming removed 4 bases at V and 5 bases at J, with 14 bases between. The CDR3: CASSSQGKVETQYF. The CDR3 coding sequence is TGTGCCAGCAGCTCCCAGGGAAAAGTCGAGACCCAGTACTTC.

CDR3 DNA sequence: TGCGCCAGCAGTGTCGGTAGCGGGAGTTACAATGAGCAGTTCTTC. This codes for CASSVGSGSYNEQFF. The rearrangement joins TRBV10-1 to TRBJ2-1; the match to TRBD2 covers 9 bases. This CDR3 contains 15 residues. V trimming: 4 bases; J trimming: 4 bases; junction bases outside the gene matches: 5. From germline, CDR1 is WNHNN and CDR2 SYGVQD (reference sequence).

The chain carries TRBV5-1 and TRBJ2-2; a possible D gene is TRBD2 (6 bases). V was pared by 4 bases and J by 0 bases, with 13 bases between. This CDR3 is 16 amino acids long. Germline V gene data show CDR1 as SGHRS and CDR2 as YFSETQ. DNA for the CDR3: TGCGCCAGCAGCGGCTTGGGACTTCCGAACACCGGGGAGCTGTTTTTT. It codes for CASSGLGLPNTGELFF. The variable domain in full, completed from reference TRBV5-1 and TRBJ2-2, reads KAGVTQTPRYLIKTRGQQVTLSCSPISGHRSVSWYQQTPGQGLQFLFEYFSETQRNKGNFPGRFSGRQFSNSRSEMNVSTLELGDSALYLCASSGLGLPNTGELFFGEGSRLTVL.

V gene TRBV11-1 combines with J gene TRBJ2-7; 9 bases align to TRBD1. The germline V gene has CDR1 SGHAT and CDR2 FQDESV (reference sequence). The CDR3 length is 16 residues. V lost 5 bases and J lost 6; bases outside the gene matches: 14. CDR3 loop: CASSPTTGTGWSEQYF. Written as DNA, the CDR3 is TGTGCCAGCAGCCCCACGACCGGGACAGGGTGGAGCGAGCAGTACTTC.

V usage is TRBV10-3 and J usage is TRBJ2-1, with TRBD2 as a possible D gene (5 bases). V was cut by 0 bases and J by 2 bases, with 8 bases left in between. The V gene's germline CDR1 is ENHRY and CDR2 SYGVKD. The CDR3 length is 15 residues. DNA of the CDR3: TGTGCCATCAGTGAGTCTTCTAGCCCCTACAATGAGCAGTTCTTC. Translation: CAISESSSPYNEQFF.

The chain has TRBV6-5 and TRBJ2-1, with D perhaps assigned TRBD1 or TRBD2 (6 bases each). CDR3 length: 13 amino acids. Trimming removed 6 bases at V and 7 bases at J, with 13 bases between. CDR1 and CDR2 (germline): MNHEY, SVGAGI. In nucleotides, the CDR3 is TGTGCCAGCAGCCAACCGGGGGCTAATGAGCAGTTCTTC. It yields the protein CASSQPGANEQFF.

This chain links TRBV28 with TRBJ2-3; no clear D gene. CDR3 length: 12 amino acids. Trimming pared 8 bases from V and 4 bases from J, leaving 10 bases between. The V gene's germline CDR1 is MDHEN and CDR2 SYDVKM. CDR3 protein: CASAKPPDTQYF. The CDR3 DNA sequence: TGTGCCAGCGCAAAGCCGCCAGATACGCAGTATTTT.